This TCR beta chain was captured in a study of T cell responses to AZD1222 COVID-19 vaccine. Overall study findings and caveats: Targeting of unmutated variant regions was reportedly seen in nearly half of spike-specific TCRs. Donors were largely white British and mainly female; clonal diversity was possibly underestimated. Two doses of AZD1222 preceded a rise in Spike-specific TCR breadth and depth.

V gave up 0 bases and J gave up 0 bases, with 12 bases separating them. This CDR3 region has 16 residues. Germline V lookup: CDR1 SGDLS, CDR2 YYNGEE. This table comes from immunoSEQ multiplex PCR, and its TCRdb copy is limited to in-frame clones, with some not included. The sample records about 190,000 clones, around 86% being singletons. Note on this clone: Its target is unknown.

The specimen comprised peripheral blood, sampled on day 0 of MenACWY control vaccination. This chain links TRBV9 with TRBJ1-1, with D perhaps matching TRBD1 (5 bases). The TCR sequence derives from an adult in good health. The CDR3 DNA follows: TGTGCCAGCAGCGTAGGGTGGACGGACATGAACACTGAAGCTTTCTTT. Protein sequence: CASSVGWTDMNTEAFF.